Below, one TCR beta chain is given with its context. This clone was detected a few times. Its antigen target is currently unknown. It has no much larger one-base neighbor in the sample; base qualities were not kept. The CDR3 goes from the cysteine to the phenylalanine over 17 residues. Of all the DNA, just the CDR3 is kept, 51 bases in frame from base 1. V lost 2 bases and J lost 4 bases, and the count of bases not matched to a germline gene is 13. Reading the germline V gene gives CDR1 MGHRA and CDR2 YSYEKL. Each collaborating institution followed its own protocols to collect whole blood in K2EDTA tubes. For TCRbeta analysis, collaborator samples were shipped as frozen whole blood, as isolated PBMCs, or as DNA extracted from either sample type. This specimen belongs to a study of blood T cell repertoires in COVID-19 (dated by TCRdb to about 2020). Context from the whole study: Samples covering the acute and convalescent phases of COVID-19 were provided by collaborators in the United States, Italy and Spain. The repertoires were made available in a free public database intended to serve as a resource for research on the immune response to SARS-CoV-2. The prospective study material was composed of cDNA or gDNA derived from T cells, B-cell-depleted T cells, or PBMCs. The sample metadata nearly always contained a de-identified subject ID, COVID-19 status, age in years and sex. Deeply sampled blood TCRbeta repertoires from subjects exposed to, actively infected with, or recovered from COVID-19 were included in the dataset. The samples were drawn from two sources: the first 160 participants of the ongoing ImmuneRACE study, and some 1,300 subjects contributed by 6 global collaborators. HLA class I and class II types, where available, came from metadata supplied by the sample provider rather than from assay-based typing. Results the study describes overall, beyond this receptor: The amount of clinical and demographic metadata varied by source and participant and was provided uncurated.

The immunoSEQ Assay, a bias-controlled multiplex PCR, was used to amplify TCRbeta CDR3 regions from genomic DNA. Per the original workflow: The number of nucleated cells in each sample was estimated from the amplification of reference gene primers within the assay. To quantify the absolute abundance of each unique TCRbeta CDR3 rearrangement, sequence reads were collapsed and filtered. Productive Simpson clonality was computed per sample as the square root of Simpson's diversity index over productive rearrangements. TCRdb's version of the immuneACCESS table is confined to in-frame rearrangements and falls short of the full clone set. An unresolved V gene accounts for under half of the shortfall where checked; the remainder is of unknown origin. The DNA was the basis for D and trimming; V, J and clone size are from that table. This sample comprises 160,000 or so clones, roughly nine tenths of them detected only once. The ten largest make up roughly 4.1% of the sample.

The specimen was peripheral blood. The chain links TRBV4-1 with TRBJ1-2; TRBD1 fits 7 bases in the junction. The source of this sequence is a woman in her seventies with acute or convalescent COVID-19. CDR3 reads: CASSQIWVGQGVYGYTF. The sequence in DNA is TGCGCCAGCAGCCAAATATGGGTCGGCCAGGGGGTCTATGGCTACACCTTC.